This is a list of T cell receptor beta chains from one sample in a study of shared clonotypes between healthy human individuals. The method was immunoSEQ multiplex PCR; TCRdb's version includes in-frame clones alone and lacks a portion of them. The repertoire holds about 1.5 million clones, with 95% to 99% as singletons. Sequenced material: naive CD4+ T cells sorted from blood. The source is a man aged 25 to 40 in good health. CDR3s include the opening cysteine and the closing phenylalanine or tryptophan. Fields, in order: V gene, clone size, J gene, D gene, CDR3 protein, CDR3 DNA. The D gene is left open where the match is weak. The size of a clone is reported for some rows only, either as once, few or many, or as a class for expanded clones.

TRBV25-1,NA,TRBJ2-6,NA,CASRQAGANVLTF,TGTGCCAGTAGACAGGCTGGGGCCAACGTCCTGACTTTC
TRBV7-3,NA,TRBJ2-3,NA,CASSPLGRGRPTDTQYF,TGTGCCAGCAGCCCCCTGGGGAGAGGGAGGCCCACAGATACGCAGTATTTT
TRBV20-1,NA,TRBJ1-1,NA,CSARETIEAFF,TGCAGTGCGAGGGAGACAATTGAAGCTTTCTTT
TRBV18,once,TRBJ1-5,NA,CASSPRTGDGQPQHF,TGTGCCAGCTCACCCCGGACTGGGGATGGTCAGCCCCAGCATTTT
TRBV5-5,NA,TRBJ2-2,TRBD1,CASSRAGGNTGELFF,TGTGCCAGCAGCCGCGCAGGGGGTAACACCGGGGAGCTGTTTTTT
TRBV11-2,once,TRBJ1-3,TRBD1,CASSLGRGPGNTIYF,TGTGCCAGCAGCTTAGGAAGGGGGCCTGGAAACACCATATATTTT
TRBV18,NA,TRBJ2-7,TRBD2,CASSLAPGGGTYEQYF,TGTGCCAGCTCACTCGCGCCGGGGGGGGGCACCTACGAGCAGTACTTC
TRBV10-3,NA,TRBJ1-2,NA,CAISELRGRNNGYTF,TGTGCCATCAGTGAGTTGAGAGGGCGGAATAATGGCTACACCTTC
TRBV9,NA,TRBJ2-3,TRBD2,CASSAPSAREGKDTQYF,TGTGCCAGCAGCGCTCCAAGTGCGCGGGAGGGGAAAGATACGCAGTATTTT
TRBV28,NA,TRBJ1-1,TRBD1,CASSPRSWAQGGAFF,TGTGCCAGCAGTCCCAGAAGTTGGGCTCAGGGGGGAGCTTTCTTT
TRBV5-1,NA,TRBJ2-7,NA,CASSLEGSTVYEQYF,TGCGCCAGCAGCTTGGAGGGTAGTACAGTCTACGAGCAGTACTTC
TRBV5-1,NA,TRBJ2-1,NA,CASTPESADSYNEQFF,TGCGCCAGCACCCCTGAGTCTGCGGACTCCTACAATGAGCAGTTCTTC
TRBV4-1,NA,TRBJ2-3,NA,CASSQDQILTQYF,TGCGCCAGCAGCCAAGATCAGATCCTTACGCAGTATTTT
TRBV10-1,once,TRBJ2-7,NA,CASSSGGTYEQYF,TGCGCCAGCAGTTCTGGCGGGACCTACGAGCAGTACTTC
TRBV27,NA,TRBJ2-3,TRBD1,CASSRYRRDSMELKSDTQYF,TGTGCCAGCAGCCGTTATCGCCGGGACAGCATGGAGTTAAAGTCAGATACGCAGTATTTT
TRBV14,NA,TRBJ2-7,TRBD2,CASSRLAGPSYEQYF,TGTGCCAGCAGTCGACTAGCGGGGCCCTCCTACGAGCAGTACTTC
TRBV21-1,NA,TRBJ2-3,NA,CASSRPRGRGTDTQYF,TGTGCCAGCAGCAGACCCCGTGGGAGAGGCACAGATACGCAGTATTTT
TRBV5-4,NA,TRBJ2-7,TRBD1,CASSLGQGARYEQYF,TGTGCCAGCAGCTTGGGACAGGGGGCAAGGTACGAGCAGTACTTC
TRBV4-3,NA,TRBJ2-2,TRBD1,CASSQALDRGSGELFF,TGCGCCAGCAGCCAAGCCCTAGACAGGGGGTCTGGGGAGCTGTTTTTT
TRBV28,NA,TRBJ2-5,NA,CASRRDQETQYF,TGTGCCAGCCGCCGGGATCAAGAGACCCAGTACTTC
TRBV7-9,NA,TRBJ1-1,NA,CASSLERGFTTEAFF,TGTGCCAGCAGCTTAGAACGGGGGTTTACCACTGAAGCTTTCTTT
TRBV29-1,NA,TRBJ1-1,TRBD1,CSVTGQVNTEAFF,TGCAGCGTTACGGGACAGGTGAACACTGAAGCTTTCTTT
TRBV5-1,NA,TRBJ2-6,TRBD1,CASSLEGQPSGANVLTF,TGCGCCAGCAGCTTAGAGGGACAGCCCTCTGGGGCCAACGTCCTGACTTTC
TRBV15,NA,TRBJ2-7,TRBD2,CATSSSGLAGIEQYF,TGTGCCACCAGCAGTTCTGGACTAGCGGGAATCGAGCAGTACTTC
TRBV7-9,once,TRBJ2-4,NA,CASSLASDTAKNIQYF,TGTGCCAGCAGCTTAGCGTCGGACACCGCCAAAAACATTCAGTACTTC
TRBV4-1,NA,TRBJ1-2,TRBD1,CASSQLTGALYGYTF,TGCGCCAGCAGCCAATTGACAGGGGCCCTCTATGGCTACACCTTC
TRBV5-1,once,TRBJ1-2,NA,CASSLDGTQGYGYTF,TGCGCCAGCAGCTTGGACGGGACACAGGGCTATGGCTACACCTTC
TRBV5-1,NA,TRBJ2-7,NA,CASSLASLNYEQYF,TGCGCCAGCAGCTTGGCTTCCCTGAACTACGAGCAGTACTTC
TRBV9,NA,TRBJ2-7,NA,CASSVGPLDHSYEQYF,TGTGCCAGCAGCGTAGGTCCCTTGGACCATTCCTACGAGCAGTACTTC
TRBV29-1,NA,TRBJ1-4,NA,CSVGWEPNEKLFF,TGCAGCGTTGGATGGGAGCCTAATGAAAAACTGTTTTTT
TRBV18,NA,TRBJ1-1,NA,CASSPPGGTEAFF,TGTGCCAGCTCACCACCTGGGGGAACTGAAGCTTTCTTT
TRBV18,NA,TRBJ2-4,TRBD1,CASSQATGSENIQYF,TGTGCCAGCTCCCAAGCGACAGGGTCTGAAAACATTCAGTACTTC
TRBV7-8,NA,TRBJ2-5,NA,CASSPVDLYRETQYF,TGTGCCAGCAGCCCCGTGGACCTGTACAGGGAGACCCAGTACTTC
TRBV29-1,NA,TRBJ2-4,TRBD2,CSVLSGRADTKNIQYF,TGCAGCGTCCTTAGCGGGAGGGCCGATACCAAAAACATTCAGTACTTC
TRBV7-9,NA,TRBJ2-3,TRBD2,CASSFSGSSTDTQYF,TGTGCCAGCAGCTTTAGCGGGTCTAGCACAGATACGCAGTATTTT
TRBV27,NA,TRBJ2-3,NA,CASSFPVGAGGGTQYF,TGTGCCAGCAGTTTTCCTGTAGGAGCGGGTGGGGGTACGCAGTATTTT
TRBV5-1,NA,TRBJ1-1,NA,CASSPGPGGNTEAFF,TGCGCCAGCAGCCCCGGACCGGGGGGAAACACTGAAGCTTTCTTT
TRBV29-1,NA,TRBJ2-7,NA,CSVQGGGDEQYF,TGCAGCGTTCAGGGGGGGGGCGACGAGCAGTACTTC
TRBV5-1,NA,TRBJ1-5,NA,CASSLVGGRNQPQHF,TGCGCCAGCAGCTTGGTGGGTGGTCGCAATCAGCCCCAGCATTTT
TRBV5-1,NA,TRBJ2-5,NA,CASSLARGPQETQYF,TGCGCCAGCAGCTTGGCTCGGGGCCCCCAAGAGACCCAGTACTTC
TRBV11-2,NA,TRBJ2-1,TRBD2,CASSPGLAEYSDEQFF,TGTGCCAGCAGCCCCGGGCTAGCGGAATATTCAGATGAGCAGTTCTTC
TRBV7-9,NA,TRBJ2-5,TRBD2,CASSFGLVGYAETQYF,TGTGCCAGCAGCTTCGGACTAGTGGGGTATGCGGAGACCCAGTACTTC
TRBV9,NA,TRBJ1-1,TRBD1,CASSVEPRTGATEAFF,TGTGCCAGCAGCGTAGAACCCCGGACAGGGGCCACTGAAGCTTTCTTT
TRBV27,NA,TRBJ2-2,NA,CASSFFAGTTGELFF,TGTGCCAGCAGTTTTTTCGCAGGGACCACCGGGGAGCTGTTTTTT
TRBV29-1,NA,TRBJ2-3,NA,CSVGATQGWADTQYF,TGCAGCGTTGGGGCTACACAGGGATGGGCAGATACGCAGTATTTT
TRBV9,NA,TRBJ2-5,TRBD1,CASTTGAGETQYF,TGTGCCAGCACGACAGGGGCGGGAGAGACCCAGTACTTC
TRBV6-1,NA,TRBJ2-3,NA,CASSARSISTDTQYF,TGTGCCAGCAGTGCCAGGAGTATCAGCACAGATACGCAGTATTTT